This TCR beta chain is drawn from a study of blood T cells in healthy people across ages. V lost 0 bases to trimming and J lost 1 base, with 8 bases between them. The germline V gene encodes CDR1 SGHRS and CDR2 YFSETQ. CDR3 size: 14 residues. A J-beta primer mix and a sample-barcoded 5' primer were used in a second PCR of roughly 7 to 12 cycles. Each cDNA molecule carried a tag from a template-switch adaptor that contained 12 random nucleotides. TCRdb re-derived calls from the 5' RACE reads in MiXCR, one entry per CDR3 protein. Of roughly 800,000 distinct CDR3 sequences in the sample, 53% were seen once. In this sample, this clonotype turned up a few times. No antigen is known for it. General study points: Researchers judged that diversity estimates from one million T cells fell short of true values.

This chain joins TRBV5-1 and TRBJ2-7; D unclear. Source material: blood. The TCR originated in a man older than 75 in good health. The CDR3 DNA reads as TGCGCCAGCAGCTTGGCCGAACCTTCCTACGAGCAGTACTTC. It specifies CASSLAEPSYEQYF. Combining the CDR3 with reference TRBV5-1 and TRBJ2-7 gives the whole variable domain KAGVTQTPRYLIKTRGQQVTLSCSPISGHRSVSWYQQTPGQGLQFLFEYFSETQRNKGNFPGRFSGRQFSNSRSEMNVSTLELGDSALYLCASSLAEPSYEQYFGPGTRLTVT.